A selection of T cell receptor beta chains follows, all from one sample in a study of T cell responses to AZD1222 COVID-19 vaccine. Assay used: immunoSEQ multiplex PCR; TCRdb lists only in-frame clones, some missing. The sample consists of 65,000 to 75,000 clones, under 90% of them appearing once. The specimen comprised peripheral blood, sampled on day 0 of AZD1222 vaccination. Receptors originate from an adult in good health. CDR3s include the opening cysteine and the closing phenylalanine or tryptophan. Each record gives: J gene, clone size, V gene, D gene, CDR3 DNA, CDR3 protein. A D gene is named only where the DNA matches it firmly. Size is omitted from some rows. Given values are once, few, many or a class for expanded clones.

>TRBJ1-1|NA|TRBV27|NA
TGTGCCAGCAGTGCGCAGGGGAGAGCTTTCTTT
CASSAQGRAFF
>TRBJ2-7|once|TRBV7-9|TRBD1
TGTGCCAGCAGCCACGGGACAGACTACGAGCAGTACTTC
CASSHGTDYEQYF
>TRBJ1-6|NA|TRBV29-1|TRBD1
TGCAGCGGTCGACAGGGATCACCCCTCCACTTT
CSGRQGSPLHF
>TRBJ1-2|NA|TRBV28|NA
TGTGCCAGCAGTTTAAACTATGGCTACACCTTC
CASSLNYGYTF
>TRBJ1-4|NA|TRBV9|NA
TGTGCCAGCAGCGTAGGCCAGGGTTATGTCACTAATGAAAAACTGTTTTTT
CASSVGQGYVTNEKLFF
>TRBJ2-2|NA|TRBV7-2|NA
TGTGCCAGCAGCCCACCCGGAGTGTCGACCGGGGAGCTGTTTTTT
CASSPPGVSTGELFF
>TRBJ2-7|NA|TRBV24-1|TRBD1
TGTGCCACTATACAGGGGGTTGATGGGGAGCAGTACTTC
CATIQGVDGEQYF
>TRBJ1-6|NA|TRBV7-2|NA
TGTGCCAGCAGCCCACGACAGATTTTAATTAATTCACCCCTCCACTTT
CASSPRQILINSPLHF
>TRBJ1-2|NA|TRBV19|TRBD1
TGTGCCAGTAGTGTGGACAGGGTTTTTTTTGGCTACACCTTC
CASSVDRVFFGYTF
>TRBJ1-5|NA|TRBV7-9|TRBD1
TGTGCCAGCGGACAGGGCAATCAGCCCCAGCATTTT
CASGQGNQPQHF
>TRBJ1-4|NA|TRBV19|TRBD1
TGTGCCAGTAGTTCCGCTATCAGGGGACAGGGTTTCCGCGAAAAACTGTTTTTT
CASSSAIRGQGFREKLFF
>TRBJ1-5|NA|TRBV19|TRBD1
TGTGCCAGTAGTATAGATACAGGGGGCCATCAGCCCCAGCATTTT
CASSIDTGGHQPQHF
>TRBJ2-4|NA|TRBV30|NA
TGTGCCTGGAGAGTATCCCAGCGGAACATTCAGTACTTC
CAWRVSQRNIQYF
>TRBJ2-7|NA|TRBV5-1|NA
TGCGCCAGCAGCTTGGGGGCAGGGGATAGGGAGCAGTACTTC
CASSLGAGDREQYF
>TRBJ1-1|few|TRBV6-5|NA
TGTGCCAGCAAGATAACTCCGGGACACAACACTGAAGCTTTCTTT
CASKITPGHNTEAFF
>TRBJ2-7|NA|TRBV28|TRBD1
TGTGCCAGCAGTCGACAGGGGAAAAGCTACGAGCAGTACTTC
CASSRQGKSYEQYF
>TRBJ1-1|NA|TRBV7-2|NA
TGTGCCAGCAGCTTAATGTCCAGGGCGGTCACTGAAGCTTTCTTT
CASSLMSRAVTEAFF
>TRBJ1-3|NA|TRBV5-8|NA
TGTGCCAGCAGCTTGAGGAGGGTCGTTGACACCATATATTTT
CASSLRRVVDTIYF
>TRBJ2-3|NA|TRBV19|NA
TGTGCCAGTAGTAGACTAGACTTACCTACGCAGTATTTT
CASSRLDLPTQYF
>TRBJ1-1|NA|TRBV19|TRBD1
TGTGCCAGTGGGACAGTTATGAACACTGAAGCTTTCTTT
CASGTVMNTEAFF
>TRBJ2-4|NA|TRBV6-6|NA
TGTGCCAGCAGTTACTCGAGGCAGGGGAGGAACATTCAGTACTTC
CASSYSRQGRNIQYF
>TRBJ2-1|NA|TRBV6-5|TRBD1
TGTGCCAGCAGATCTGACAGGGCGGAAGGCAATGAGCAGTTCTTC
CASRSDRAEGNEQFF
>TRBJ1-2|NA|TRBV19|NA
TGTGCCAGTAGTGAAGGGGGGCTATATGGCTACACCTTC
CASSEGGLYGYTF
>TRBJ1-1|few|TRBV27|NA
TGTGCCAGCAGTTTACGGTGGGGGGCCGAAGCTTTCTTT
CASSLRWGAEAFF
>TRBJ2-1|NA|TRBV9|NA
TGTGCCAGCAGCGGGGGAAGGCTCTCGTACAATGAGCAGTTCTTC
CASSGGRLSYNEQFF